The present T cell receptor (beta chain) was sequenced within a study of T cell responses to AZD1222 COVID-19 vaccine. Notes on this clone: What it binds is unknown.

Only in-frame clones appear in the TCRdb table, and some are missing; sequencing was by immunoSEQ multiplex PCR. Of 100,000 to 150,000 clones detected, 88% appear once; the ten largest clones hold about 6%. Notes on the study in general: Unmutated regions of variants are reportedly targeted by nearly half of spike-specific TCRs. Donor demographics were predominantly white British with a female majority; clonal diversity may be underestimated.

The CDR3 runs 12 residues. Germline CDR1 and CDR2: MDHEN and SYDVKM. Trimming took 7 bases from V and 2 from J, leaving 6 bases between them. This receptor was identified in an adult in good health. The V gene is TRBV28, the J gene TRBJ1-5; D is undetermined. The sample consisted of peripheral blood, taken on day 0 of AZD1222 vaccination. The CDR3 here is CASMGGNQPQHF. The DNA for the CDR3 is TGTGCCAGCATGGGTGGCAATCAGCCCCAGCATTTT.